The clone carrying this TCR beta chain is a singleton in its sample. What it recognizes is unknown. CDR3 length equals 16 residues. Germline V CDR1 and CDR2: MNHEY, SMNVEV (reference sequence). The V segment lost 3 bases and the J segment 8 bases; nucleotides outside the gene matches: 11. These data are taken from a study of OX40 agonist ivuxolimab in advanced cancers. Broader study findings: Within 6 weeks, CD4+ and CD8+ blood T cells expanded clonally at 0.1 to 3.0 mg/kg.

Using immunoSEQ multiplex PCR, the repertoire was profiled, and TCRdb retains in-frame clones only, with some absent. The repertoire has around 54,000 clones, less than 95% of them found once; the top ten carry around 9.3%. The V and J genes are TRBV27 and TRBJ1-4, with 8 positions matching TRBD1. The source of this sequence is an adult with an advanced solid tumor such as melanoma, head and neck, liver or kidney cancer. The sequenced sample was CD4+ or CD8+ T cells sorted from blood, obtained in a trial of the OX40 agonist ivuxolimab. CDR3 residues: CASSLIFRGPGEKLFF. As DNA, the CDR3 is TGTGCCAGCAGTTTGATATTCAGGGGGCCGGGGGAAAAACTGTTTTTT. Supplemented by reference TRBV27 and TRBJ1-4, the full variable domain reads EAQVTQNPRYLITVTGKKLTVTCSQNMNHEYMSWYRQDPGLGLRQIYYSMNVEVTDKGDVPEGYKVSRKEKRNFPLILESPSPNQTSLYFCASSLIFRGPGEKLFFGSGTQLSVL.